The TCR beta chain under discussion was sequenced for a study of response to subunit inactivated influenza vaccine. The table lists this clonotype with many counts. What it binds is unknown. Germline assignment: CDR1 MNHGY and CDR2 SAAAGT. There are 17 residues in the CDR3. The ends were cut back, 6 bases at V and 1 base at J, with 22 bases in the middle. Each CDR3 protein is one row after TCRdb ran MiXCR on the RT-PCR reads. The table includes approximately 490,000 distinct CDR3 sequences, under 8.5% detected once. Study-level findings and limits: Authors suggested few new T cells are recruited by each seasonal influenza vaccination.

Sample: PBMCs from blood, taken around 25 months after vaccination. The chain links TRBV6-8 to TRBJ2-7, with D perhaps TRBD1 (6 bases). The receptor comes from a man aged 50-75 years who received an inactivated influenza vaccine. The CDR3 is CASRLGTGCPSSYEQYF. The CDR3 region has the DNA TGTGCCAGCAGATTAGGAACAGGGTGCCCTTCTTCCTACGAGCAGTACTTC.